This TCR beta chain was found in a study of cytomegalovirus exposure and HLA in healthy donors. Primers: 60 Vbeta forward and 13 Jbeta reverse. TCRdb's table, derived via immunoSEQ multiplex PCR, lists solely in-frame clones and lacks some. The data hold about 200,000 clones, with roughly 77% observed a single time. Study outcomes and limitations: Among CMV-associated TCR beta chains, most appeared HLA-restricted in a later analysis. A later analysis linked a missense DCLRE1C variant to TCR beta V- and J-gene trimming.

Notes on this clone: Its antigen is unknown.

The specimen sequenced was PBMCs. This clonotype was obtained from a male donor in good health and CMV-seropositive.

CDR3 amino acids: CASSLGGQAITGTQYF. The CDR3 DNA follows: TGTGCCAGCAGCTTAGGGGGACAGGCTATCACGGGGACCCAGTACTTC. The chain carries TRBV7-2 and TRBJ2-5, with 8 positions matching TRBD1. V shed 1 base, J shed 7 bases, and the junction held 11 bases outside the gene matches. This CDR3 has 16 amino acids. The germline gives CDR1 SGHTA, CDR2 FQGNSA.